This TCR beta chain is drawn from a study of response to subunit inactivated influenza vaccine. Study-level results: After each seasonal influenza vaccination, few new T cells are recruited, the authors suggested.

Of note for this clonotype: Its antigen is undetermined.

TCRdb processed the RT-PCR reads anew with MiXCR; each CDR3 protein has one entry. This table holds over 300,000 distinct CDR3 sequences, roughly 22% found once. The length of the CDR3 is 14 residues. The germline V gene encodes CDR1 KGHSH and CDR2 LQKENI. The V and J ends lost 5 bases and 8 bases, in that order; junction bases with no gene match: 6. The receptor's source is a man aged 50-75 years who received an inactivated influenza vaccine. The V call is TRBV18, the J call TRBJ1-6, with 7 nucleotides matching TRBD1. This specimen consisted of PBMCs from blood, obtained approximately 20 months after vaccination. Here the CDR3 reads CASSNTGADSPLHF. CDR3 nucleotides: TGTGCCAGCTCAAACACAGGGGCCGATTCACCCCTCCACTTT. Supplemented by reference TRBV18 and TRBJ1-6, the full variable domain reads NAGVMQNPRHLVRRRGQEARLRCSPMKGHSHVYWYRQLPEEGLKFMVYLQKENIIDESGMPKERFSAEFPKEGPSILRIQQVVRGDSAAYFCASSNTGADSPLHFGNGTRLTVT.